Listed below are T cell receptor beta chains from one sample, sequenced in a study of cytomegalovirus exposure and HLA in healthy donors. Profiling relied on immunoSEQ multiplex PCR, and the TCRdb table lists in-frame clones only, not all of them. In the table there are about 90,000 clones, about 73% of which are singletons. The specimen was PBMCs. All receptors derive from a woman aged 45-59 years in good health and CMV-seropositive. CDR3s include the opening cysteine and the closing phenylalanine or tryptophan. D genes are given only for firm matches.

.,TRBV6-6,CASAGKQSTEAFF
TRBD2,TRBV14,CASSRLGTSGRGEQYF
TRBD1,TRBV5-1,CASSQPDRDQETQYF
.,TRBV11-3,CASSLGASTDTQYF
TRBD1,TRBV4-1,CASSPRGGQGYQPQHF
.,TRBV28,CASRPNEQPQHF
.,TRBV28,CASSPGPHEQYF
.,TRBV27,CASSLSSGWSYNEQFF
.,TRBV19,CASQDQGRQTGGYTF
.,TRBV18,CASSPPNSGRTEAFF
.,TRBV5-6,CASSFLVASDSGANVLTF
.,TRBV5-4,CASSLGRTGSYNEQFF
.,TRBV10-1,CASSENGGRGKGEAFF
.,TRBV28,CASSLPYSYEQYF
.,TRBV10-3,CAISAGRLETQYF
.,TRBV25-1,CASRQGGRDTEAFF
.,TRBV5-1,CASSLEASGGRRSRELFF
.,TRBV6-6,CASSYTGEAFF
.,TRBV15,CATSRPGLTGNTEAFF
.,TRBV21-1,CAGSKERDRGGYTF
TRBD1,TRBV10-3,CAVRDSHFSGNTIYF
.,TRBV10-2,CASSDHRQSNYGYTF
TRBD1,TRBV19,CASSIAPQGAYEQYF
.,TRBV28,CASSLLAHRGYSNQPQHF
.,TRBV2,CASSGGEWNTGELFF
TRBD2,TRBV19,CASSGGGLGSGANVLTF
.,TRBV19,CASSSDTLRYEQYF
.,TRBV10-2,CASSLRGGSEGITDTQYF
.,TRBV7-2,CASSLNSPKSSPLHF
.,TRBV19,CASSNIHEQYF
TRBD2,TRBV7-9,CASSSGLAGGYYEQYF
.,TRBV7-8,CASSLFEETQYF
TRBD1,TRBV6-1,CASVTIEGAGGYTF
.,TRBV6-7,CASSLEQSGDYNEQFF
TRBD1,TRBV7-3,CASSLVGTASYNEQFF
TRBD2,TRBV14,CASSQEGLGRGYYLISEQFF
TRBD1,TRBV29-1,CSVALGTGGGETQYF
TRBD1,TRBV11-2,CASSSLRGRFYEQYF
.,TRBV29-1,CSVGRTGSGELFF
.,TRBV27,CASSAGAGEAFF
TRBD2,TRBV11-2,CASSTPGLAVYEQYF
.,TRBV2,CASRSDYNEQFF
.,TRBV7-8,CASSLRTLPGTDTQYF
.,TRBV13,CASSLFSETQYF
.,TRBV5-1,CASALRGTGGPNEKLFF
TRBD1,TRBV9,CASSEQGARETQYF
TRBD2,TRBV6-5,CASRPGLGTGELFF
TRBD1,TRBV15,CATSKPGQGQNIQYF
TRBD2,TRBV15,CATSILAGEYNEQFF
.,TRBV5-1,CASSIYGQSSYNEQFF